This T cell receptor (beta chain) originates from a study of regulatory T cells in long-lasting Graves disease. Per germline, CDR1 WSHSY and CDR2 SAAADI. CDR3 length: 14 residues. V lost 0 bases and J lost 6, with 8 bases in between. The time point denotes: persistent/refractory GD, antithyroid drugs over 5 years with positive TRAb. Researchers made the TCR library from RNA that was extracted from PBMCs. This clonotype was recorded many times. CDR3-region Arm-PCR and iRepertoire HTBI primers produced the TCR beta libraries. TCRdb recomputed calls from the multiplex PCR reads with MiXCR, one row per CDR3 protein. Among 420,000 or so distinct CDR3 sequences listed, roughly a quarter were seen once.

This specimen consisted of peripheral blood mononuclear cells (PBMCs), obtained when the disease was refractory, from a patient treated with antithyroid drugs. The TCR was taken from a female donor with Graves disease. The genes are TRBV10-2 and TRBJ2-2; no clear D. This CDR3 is CASSESKGAGELFF. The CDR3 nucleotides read TGCGCCAGCAGTGAGTCGAAGGGTGCCGGGGAGCTGTTTTTT.